This T cell receptor (beta chain) originates from a study of T-cell memory formation after mild COVID-19. This clonotype was detected only a few times. The antigen is undetermined. The CDR3 runs 14 residues. Deletions cut 6 bases from V and 5 bases from J, with 17 bases between. Broader study findings: While clones contracting from day 15 to 85 were balanced between CD4 and CD8, later expanders leaned CD4+. Some clones that responded turned up in pre-infection memory, which suggests that cross-reactive memory joined in. The authors left the SARS-CoV-2 specificity of second-wave clones peaking on day 37 unconfirmed.

One entry per CDR3 protein results from TCRdb running MiXCR on the 5' RACE reads. The sample contains roughly 480,000 distinct CDR3 sequences, around a quarter of which appear only once. The sequencing input was PBMCs or a T cell subset sorted from them (not recorded which). This TCR was recovered from an adult woman who had mild COVID-19 (a few samples of this study predate the infection). Cell type and time point are not known. The chain uses TRBV12-3 or TRBV12-4 and TRBJ2-7, with D tentatively TRBD1 or TRBD2 (5 bases each). CDR3 nucleotide sequence: TGTGCCAGCAGGAAGACTTCAGGGAGCCACGAGCAGTACTTC. Encoded protein: CASRKTSGSHEQYF.